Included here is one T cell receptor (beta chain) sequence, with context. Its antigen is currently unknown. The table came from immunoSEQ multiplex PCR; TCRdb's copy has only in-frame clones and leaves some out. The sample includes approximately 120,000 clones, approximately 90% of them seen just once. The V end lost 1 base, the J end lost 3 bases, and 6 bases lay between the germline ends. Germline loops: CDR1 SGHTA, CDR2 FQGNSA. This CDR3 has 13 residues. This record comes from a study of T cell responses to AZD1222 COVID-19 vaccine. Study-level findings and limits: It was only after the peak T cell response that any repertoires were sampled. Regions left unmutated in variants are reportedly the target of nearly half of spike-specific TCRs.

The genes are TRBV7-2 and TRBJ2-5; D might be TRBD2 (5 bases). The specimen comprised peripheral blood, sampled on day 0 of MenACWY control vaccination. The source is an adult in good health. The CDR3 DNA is TGTGCCAGCAGCTTAGAGAGGGAAGAGACCCAGTACTTC. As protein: CASSLEREETQYF.